The clone carrying this T cell receptor beta chain was seen only a few times. Its antigen is unidentified. The data were obtained in a study of CD8 T cells in ankylosing spondylitis. Study results and caveats: As reported, disease-linked clones showed significant enrichment in matched ankylosing spondylitis synovial fluid. Disease-linked clones were found to be CD8+ and relatively rare in peripheral blood. Reactive arthritis synovial fluid and blood previously showed some of these motif variants.

Molecular-barcoded quantitative 5'-RACE produced these TCR beta libraries. MiXCR, applied by TCRdb to the 5' RACE reads, yields one record per CDR3 protein. The table has 250,000 to 350,000 distinct CDR3 sequences, about 20% seen once. The sequence was collected from a male donor with ankylosing spondylitis or in good health (not recorded which). The sequenced sample was blood, either unsorted or a sorted T cell fraction (not recorded which).

Here the CDR3 DNA reads TGCAGTGCTAGAACCGGGATGGCACGCACAGATACGCAGTATTTT. Translating it yields CSARTGMARTDTQYF. The J gene is TRBJ2-3, the V gene TRBV20-1; D is perhaps TRBD2 (5 bases). CDR1 and CDR2 from the germline V gene are DFQATT and SNEGSKA (reference sequence). V was trimmed by 2 bases and J by 1 base, leaving 13 bases between them. This CDR3 is built from 15 residues.